The T cell receptor beta chain described here comes from a study of T cell responses to AZD1222 COVID-19 vaccine. Measured with immunoSEQ multiplex PCR; TCRdb has only the in-frame clones, and not every one. The sample gives approximately 75,000 clones, around 86% of which show up once; less than 20% is in the top ten. The CDR3 length is 13 residues. The V end was cut by 10 bases, the J end by 4 bases, with 16 bases between. Germline V lookup: CDR1 LGHNA, CDR2 YNFKEQ. The specimen comprised peripheral blood, sampled 28 days after the second AZD1222 dose. The source of this sequence is an adult who received the AZD1222 COVID-19 vaccine. The chain is built from TRBV4-2 and TRBJ1-1; D gene uncertain. CDR3 amino acids: CATLGPRTTEAFF. Written as DNA, the CDR3 is TGTGCCACCCTAGGACCCCGGACCACTGAAGCTTTCTTT.